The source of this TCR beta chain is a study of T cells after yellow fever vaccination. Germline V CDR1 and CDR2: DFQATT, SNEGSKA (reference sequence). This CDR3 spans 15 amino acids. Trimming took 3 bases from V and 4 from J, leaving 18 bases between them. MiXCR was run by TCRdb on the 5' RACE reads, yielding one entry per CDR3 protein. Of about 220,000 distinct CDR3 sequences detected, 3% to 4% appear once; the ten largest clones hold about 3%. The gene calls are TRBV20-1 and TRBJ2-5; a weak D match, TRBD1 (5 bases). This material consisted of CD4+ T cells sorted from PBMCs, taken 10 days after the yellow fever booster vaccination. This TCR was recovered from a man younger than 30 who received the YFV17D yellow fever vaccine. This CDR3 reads CSASPAARVSETQYF. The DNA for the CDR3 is TGCAGTGCTAGTCCGGCTGCCAGGGTCTCAGAGACCCAGTACTTC.